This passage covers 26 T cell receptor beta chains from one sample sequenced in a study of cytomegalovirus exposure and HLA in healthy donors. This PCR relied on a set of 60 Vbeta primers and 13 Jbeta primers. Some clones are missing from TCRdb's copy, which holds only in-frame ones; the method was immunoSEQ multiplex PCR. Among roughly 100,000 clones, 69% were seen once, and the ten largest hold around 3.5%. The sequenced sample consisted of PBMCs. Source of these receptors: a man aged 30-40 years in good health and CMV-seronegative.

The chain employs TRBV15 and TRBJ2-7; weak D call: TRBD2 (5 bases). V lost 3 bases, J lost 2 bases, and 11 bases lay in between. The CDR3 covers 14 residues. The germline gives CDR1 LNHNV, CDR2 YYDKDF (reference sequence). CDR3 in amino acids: CATSSSRVAYEQYF. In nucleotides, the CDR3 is TGTGCCACCAGCAGTTCGAGGGTCGCCTACGAGCAGTACTTC.

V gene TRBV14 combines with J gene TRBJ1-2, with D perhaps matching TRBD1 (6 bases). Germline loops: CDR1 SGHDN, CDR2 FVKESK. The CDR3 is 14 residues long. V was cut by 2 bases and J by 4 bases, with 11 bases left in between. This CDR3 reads CASSQRGSGYGYTF. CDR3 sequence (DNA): TGTGCCAGCAGCCAAAGGGGGAGCGGCTATGGCTACACCTTC.

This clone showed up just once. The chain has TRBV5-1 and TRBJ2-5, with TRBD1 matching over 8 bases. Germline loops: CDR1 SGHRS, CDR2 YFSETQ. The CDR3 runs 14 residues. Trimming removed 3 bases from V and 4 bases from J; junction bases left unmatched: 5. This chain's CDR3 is CASSYQGAAETQYF. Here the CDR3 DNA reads TGCGCCAGCAGCTACCAGGGGGCAGCAGAGACCCAGTACTTC.

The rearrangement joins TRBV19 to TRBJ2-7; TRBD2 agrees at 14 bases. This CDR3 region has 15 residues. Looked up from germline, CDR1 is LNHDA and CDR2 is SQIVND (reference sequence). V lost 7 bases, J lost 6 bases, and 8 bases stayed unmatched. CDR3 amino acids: CASTTGLAGVSEQYF. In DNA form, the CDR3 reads TGTGCCAGTACCACGGGACTAGCGGGAGTCTCCGAGCAGTACTTC.

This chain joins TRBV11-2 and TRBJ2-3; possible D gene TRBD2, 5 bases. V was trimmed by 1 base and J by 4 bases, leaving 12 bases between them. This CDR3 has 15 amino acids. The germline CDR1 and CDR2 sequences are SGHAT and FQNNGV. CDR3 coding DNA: TGTGCCAGCAGCTTAGTTTCCGGGAACCCAGATACGCAGTATTTT. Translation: CASSLVSGNPDTQYF.

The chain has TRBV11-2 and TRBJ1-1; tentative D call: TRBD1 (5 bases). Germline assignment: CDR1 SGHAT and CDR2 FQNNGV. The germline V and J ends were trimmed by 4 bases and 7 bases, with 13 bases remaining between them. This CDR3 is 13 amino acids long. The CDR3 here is CASSYSGPGEAFF. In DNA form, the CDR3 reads TGTGCCAGCAGCTACTCAGGGCCGGGTGAAGCTTTCTTT. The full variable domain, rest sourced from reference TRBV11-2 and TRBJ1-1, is EAGVAQSPRYKIIEKRQSVAFWCNPISGHATLYWYQQILGQGPKLLIQFQNNGVVDDSQLPKDRFSAERLKGVDSTLKIQPAKLEDSAVYLCASSYSGPGEAFFGQGTRLTVV.

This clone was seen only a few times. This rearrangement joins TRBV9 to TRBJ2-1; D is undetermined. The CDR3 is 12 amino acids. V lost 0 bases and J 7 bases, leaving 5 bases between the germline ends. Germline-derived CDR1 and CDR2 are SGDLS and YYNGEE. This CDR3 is CASSVDRNEQFF. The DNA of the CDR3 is TGTGCCAGCAGCGTAGACCGGAATGAGCAGTTCTTC. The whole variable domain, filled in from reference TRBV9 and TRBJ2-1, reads DSGVTQTPKHLITATGQRVTLRCSPRSGDLSVYWYQQSLDQGLQFLIQYYNGEERAKGNILERFSAQQFPDLHSELNLSSLELGDSALYFCASSVDRNEQFFGPGTRLTVL.

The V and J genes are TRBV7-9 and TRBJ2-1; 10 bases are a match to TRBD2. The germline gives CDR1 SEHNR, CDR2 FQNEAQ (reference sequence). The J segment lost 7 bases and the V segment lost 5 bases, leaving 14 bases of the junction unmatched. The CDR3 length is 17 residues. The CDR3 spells CASSRTSGGLGWNEQFF. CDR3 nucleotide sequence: TGTGCCAGCAGCCGGACTAGCGGTGGGTTAGGGTGGAATGAGCAGTTCTTC.

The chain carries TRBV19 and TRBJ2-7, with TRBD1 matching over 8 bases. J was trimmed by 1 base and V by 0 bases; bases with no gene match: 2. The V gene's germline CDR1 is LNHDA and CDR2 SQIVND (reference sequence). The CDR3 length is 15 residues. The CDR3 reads CASSIDRDRSYEQYF. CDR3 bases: TGTGCCAGTAGTATAGATCGGGACAGGTCCTACGAGCAGTACTTC. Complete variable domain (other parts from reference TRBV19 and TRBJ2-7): DGGITQSPKYLFRKEGQNVTLSCEQNLNHDAMYWYRQDPGQGLRLIYYSQIVNDFQKGDIAEGYSVSREKKESFPLTVTSAQKNPTAFYLCASSIDRDRSYEQYFGPGTRLTVT.

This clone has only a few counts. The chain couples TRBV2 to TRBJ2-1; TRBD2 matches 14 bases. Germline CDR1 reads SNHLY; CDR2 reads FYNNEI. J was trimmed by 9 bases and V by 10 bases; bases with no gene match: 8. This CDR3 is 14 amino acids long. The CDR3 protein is CATRGLAGVGEQFF. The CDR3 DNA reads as TGTGCCACTAGGGGACTAGCGGGAGTAGGTGAGCAGTTCTTC. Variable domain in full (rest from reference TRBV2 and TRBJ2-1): EPEVTQTPSHQVTQMGQEVILRCVPISNHLYFYWYRQILGQKVEFLVSFYNNEISEKSEIFDDQFSVERPDGSNFTLKIRSTKLEDSAMYFCATRGLAGVGEQFFGPGTRLTVL.

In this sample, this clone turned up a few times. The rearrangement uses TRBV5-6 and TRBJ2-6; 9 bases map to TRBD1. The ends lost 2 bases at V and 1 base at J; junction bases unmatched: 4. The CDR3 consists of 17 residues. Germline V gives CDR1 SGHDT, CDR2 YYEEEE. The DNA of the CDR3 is TGTGCCAGCAGCTTCCGGACAGGGGCATCTGGGGCCAACGTCCTGACTTTC. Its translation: CASSFRTGASGANVLTF.

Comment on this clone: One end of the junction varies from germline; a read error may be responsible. The CDR3 nucleotides are TGTGCTAGCAGCTCGAAGGGGTCCGGCTACAATGAGCAGTTCTTC. Its protein is CASSSKGSGYNEQFF. V and J are TRBV7-7 and TRBJ2-1, with TRBD1 as a possible D gene (5 bases). The germline V gene has CDR1 SSHAT and CDR2 FNYEAQ (reference sequence). The CDR3 spans 15 residues.

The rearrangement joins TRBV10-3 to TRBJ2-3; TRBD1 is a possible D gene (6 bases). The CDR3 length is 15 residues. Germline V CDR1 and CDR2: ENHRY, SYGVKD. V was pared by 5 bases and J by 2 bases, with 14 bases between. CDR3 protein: CAISRDKASTDTQYF. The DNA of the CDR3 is TGTGCCATCAGTCGGGACAAAGCCTCCACAGATACGCAGTATTTT.

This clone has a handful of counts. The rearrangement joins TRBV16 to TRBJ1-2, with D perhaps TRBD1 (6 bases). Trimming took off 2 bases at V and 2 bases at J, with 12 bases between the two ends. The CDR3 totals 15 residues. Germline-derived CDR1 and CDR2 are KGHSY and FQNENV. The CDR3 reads CASSQRDNANYGYTF. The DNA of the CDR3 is TGTGCCAGCAGCCAACGGGACAACGCCAACTATGGCTACACCTTC.

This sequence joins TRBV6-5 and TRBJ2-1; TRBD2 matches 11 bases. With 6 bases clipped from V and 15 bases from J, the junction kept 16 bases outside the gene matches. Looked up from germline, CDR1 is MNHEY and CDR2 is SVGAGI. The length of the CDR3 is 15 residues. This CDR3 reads CASRPGGLAGGRTFF. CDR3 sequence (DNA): TGTGCCAGCAGGCCCGGCGGGCTAGCGGGAGGAAGGACGTTCTTC.

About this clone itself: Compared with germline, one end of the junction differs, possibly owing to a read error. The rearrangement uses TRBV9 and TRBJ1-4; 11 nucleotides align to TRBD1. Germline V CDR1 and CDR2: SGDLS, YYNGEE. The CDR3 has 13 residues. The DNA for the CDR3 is TGTGCCAGCACCGACGGAGCCGGGGGGACAGGGGGTTTT. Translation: CASTDGAGGTGGF.

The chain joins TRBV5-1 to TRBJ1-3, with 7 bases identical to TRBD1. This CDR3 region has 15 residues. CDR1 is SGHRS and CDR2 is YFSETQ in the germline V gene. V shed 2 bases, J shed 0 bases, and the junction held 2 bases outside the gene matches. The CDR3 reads CASSFGTVSGNTIYF. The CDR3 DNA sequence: TGCGCCAGCAGCTTCGGGACAGTCTCTGGAAACACCATATATTTT.

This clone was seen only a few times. CDR3 sequence reads: CASSLGTGDQPQHF. The CDR3 DNA reads as TGCGCCAGCAGCTTGGGGACAGGGGATCAGCCCCAGCATTTT. This rearrangement joins TRBV5-1 to TRBJ1-5; 9 bases agree with TRBD1. This CDR3 has 14 amino acids. The trim removed 0 bases at V and 5 bases at J, leaving 0 bases unmatched. Germline CDR1 and CDR2: SGHRS and YFSETQ.

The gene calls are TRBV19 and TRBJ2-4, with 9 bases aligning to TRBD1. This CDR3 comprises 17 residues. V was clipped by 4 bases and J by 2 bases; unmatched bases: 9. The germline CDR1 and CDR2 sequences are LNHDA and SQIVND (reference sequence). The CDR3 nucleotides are TGTGCCAGTAGTAGACAGGGACAGGGAATAACCAAAAACATTCAGTACTTC. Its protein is CASSRQGQGITKNIQYF.

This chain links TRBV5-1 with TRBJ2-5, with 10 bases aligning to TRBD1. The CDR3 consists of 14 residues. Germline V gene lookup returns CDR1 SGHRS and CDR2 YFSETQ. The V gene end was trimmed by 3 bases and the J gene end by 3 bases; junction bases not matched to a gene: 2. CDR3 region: CASSYGTGEETQYF. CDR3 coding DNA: TGCGCCAGCAGCTACGGGACAGGGGAAGAGACCCAGTACTTC.

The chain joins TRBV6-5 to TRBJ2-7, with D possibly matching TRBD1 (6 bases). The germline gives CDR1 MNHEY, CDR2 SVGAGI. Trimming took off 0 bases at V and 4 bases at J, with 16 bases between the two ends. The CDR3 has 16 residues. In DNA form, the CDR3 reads TGTGCCAGCAGTTACTCGAAGTACGGGACAAAATACGAGCAGTACTTC. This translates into CASSYSKYGTKYEQYF.

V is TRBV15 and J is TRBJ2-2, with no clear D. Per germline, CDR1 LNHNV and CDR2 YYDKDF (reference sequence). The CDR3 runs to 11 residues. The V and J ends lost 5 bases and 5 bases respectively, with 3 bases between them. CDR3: CATSYTGELFF. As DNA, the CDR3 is TGTGCCACCAGCTATACCGGGGAGCTGTTTTTT.

The CDR3 region is CASSSTGYLSYEQYF. For the CDR3, the DNA is TGTGCCAGCAGCTCTACAGGATACCTCTCCTACGAGCAGTACTTC. The chain recombines TRBV7-2 with TRBJ2-7; a possible D gene is TRBD1 (5 bases). The CDR3 totals 15 residues. Germline CDR1 and CDR2: SGHTA and FQGNSA. The V end lost 4 bases, the J end lost 0 bases, and 13 bases lay between the germline ends.

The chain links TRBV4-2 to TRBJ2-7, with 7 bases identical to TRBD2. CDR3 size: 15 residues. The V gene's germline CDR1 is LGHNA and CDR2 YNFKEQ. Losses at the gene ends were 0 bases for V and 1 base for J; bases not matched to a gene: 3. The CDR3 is CASSQEGGVSYEQYF. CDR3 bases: TGTGCCAGCAGCCAAGAGGGGGGGGTTTCCTACGAGCAGTACTTC.

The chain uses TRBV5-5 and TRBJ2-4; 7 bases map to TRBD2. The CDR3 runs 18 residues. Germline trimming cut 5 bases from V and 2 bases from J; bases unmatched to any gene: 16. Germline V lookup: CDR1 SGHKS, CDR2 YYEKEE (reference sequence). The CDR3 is CASRTPRKRERTKNIQYF. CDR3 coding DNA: TGTGCCAGCAGGACACCCCGGAAGCGGGAAAGGACCAAAAACATTCAGTACTTC.

The CDR3, as DNA: TGTGCCAGCAGTTTATTGTACGGTCAAGAGACCCAGTACTTC. This encodes CASSLLYGQETQYF. The rearrangement joins TRBV28 to TRBJ2-5; D gene ambiguous. CDR1 and CDR2 (germline): MDHEN, SYDVKM. Trimming removed 1 base from V and 2 bases from J, with 8 bases in between. The length of the CDR3 is 14 residues. Based on the CDR3 plus reference TRBV28 and TRBJ2-5, the full variable domain is DVKVTQSSRYLVKRTGEKVFLECVQDMDHENMFWYRQDPGLGLRLIYFSYDVKMKEKGDIPEGYSVSREKKERFSLILESASTNQTSMYLCASSLLYGQETQYFGPGTRLLVL.